A single sample gave rise to the 24 T cell receptor beta chains below, sequenced in a study of T-cell reconstitution after alpha-beta-depleted transplantation in children. Molecular barcoding with unique molecular identifiers was used for the TCRbeta library. TCRdb recomputed calls from the PCR reads with MiXCR, one row per CDR3 protein. The table has over 150,000 distinct CDR3 sequences, roughly 6.5% seen once. The specimen comprised PBMCs, sampled before TCRalphabeta/CD19-depleted stem cell transplant. These receptors originate from a girl under three years old with combined immunodeficiency, due to receive a stem cell transplant.

This clonotype was picked up many times. The genes are TRBV4-3 and TRBJ2-1; TRBD2 agrees at 13 bases. With V trimmed by 3 bases and J by 9 bases, 14 bases remained unmatched. There are 18 residues in the CDR3. Germline-derived CDR1 and CDR2 are LGHNA and YSLEER. The CDR3 bases are TGCGCCAGCAGCCAGTCCTCCCCACTAGCGGGAGGGGTAGGTGAGCAGTTCTTC. Translated, it gives CASSQSSPLAGGVGEQFF.

This clonotype was counted only a few times. This chain connects TRBV4-3 to TRBJ2-1, with D tentatively TRBD2 (5 bases). The CDR3 is 15 residues long. V gave up 1 base and J gave up 10 bases, with 17 bases separating them. Germline V gives CDR1 LGHNA, CDR2 YSLEER. This chain's CDR3 is CASSQVGTSGPEQFF. The CDR3 DNA reads as TGCGCCAGCAGCCAAGTCGGTACCAGCGGCCCGGAGCAGTTCTTC.

This clonotype was counted many times. The genes are TRBV12-3 or TRBV12-4 and TRBJ2-2; D is ambiguous. The V end was cut by 8 bases, the J end by 0 bases, with 7 bases between. This CDR3 has 13 residues. The DNA of the CDR3 is TGTGCCAGCTCGAAATCGAACACCGGGGAGCTGTTTTTT. It specifies CASSKSNTGELFF.

This clonotype was found many times. The chain carries TRBV28 and TRBJ1-5, with no clear D. The germline gives CDR1 MDHEN, CDR2 SYDVKM. The CDR3 has 15 amino acids. V lost 3 bases to trimming and J lost 6 bases, with 15 bases between them. CDR3 DNA sequence: TGTGCCAGCAGTTTTCTGCTGCGACTTGGTCAGCCCCAGCATTTT. It translates to CASSFLLRLGQPQHF.

In its sample, this clonotype was seen many times. The chain carries TRBV2 and TRBJ2-7; the D is unclear. The V end was cut by 5 bases, the J end by 0 bases, with 8 bases between. The CDR3 has 13 residues. Per germline, CDR1 SNHLY and CDR2 FYNNEI. The DNA of the CDR3 is TGTGCCAGCAGTCAAACCATCTCCTACGAGCAGTACTTC. Its translation: CASSQTISYEQYF.

The table lists this clonotype with many counts. The J gene is TRBJ1-1, the V gene TRBV29-1; possible D gene TRBD1, 6 bases. CDR3 length: 12 amino acids. Germline V gives CDR1 SQVTM, CDR2 ANQGSEA. The V end was cut by 4 bases, the J end by 4 bases, with 10 bases between. The chain's CDR3 is CSVVGGGTEAFF. CDR3 nucleotides: TGCAGCGTTGTAGGGGGGGGCACTGAAGCTTTCTTT.

This clonotype was seen ten or more times. The rearrangement joins TRBV7-9 to TRBJ2-3, with 12 bases fitting TRBD1. The trim removed 6 bases at V and 5 bases at J, leaving 6 bases unmatched. The CDR3 spans 15 residues. CDR1 is SEHNR and CDR2 is FQNEAQ in the germline V gene (reference sequence). The DNA for the CDR3 is TGTGCCAGCAGTTCGGGACAGGGGGCAATAGATACGCAGTATTTT. It specifies CASSSGQGAIDTQYF.

This clonotype occurred many times. The rearrangement links TRBV6-5 to TRBJ1-2, with D perhaps TRBD1 (5 bases). The ends were cut back, 6 bases at V and 3 bases at J, with 14 bases in the middle. The germline V gene encodes CDR1 MNHEY and CDR2 SVGAGI. The CDR3 is 14 amino acids. The CDR3 bases are TGTGCCAGCAGCCCCGGGACGGCGTACTATGGCTACACCTTC. Translating it yields CASSPGTAYYGYTF.

This clonotype has ten or more counts. The V call is TRBV27, the J call TRBJ2-7; D gene ambiguous. Germline loops: CDR1 MNHEY, CDR2 SMNVEV (reference sequence). There are 11 residues in the CDR3. V was shortened by 9 bases and J by 1 base, with 7 bases between the two germline ends. This CDR3 is CASRVSYEQYF. The CDR3, as DNA: TGTGCCAGTCGCGTATCCTACGAGCAGTACTTC.

This clonotype has ten or more counts. The gene calls are TRBV5-5 and TRBJ2-7, with a tentative D call TRBD1 (6 bases). Germline V gene sequence: CDR1 SGHKS, CDR2 YYEKEE (reference sequence). This CDR3 has 15 amino acids. Trimming pared 4 bases from V and 2 bases from J, leaving 16 bases between. The CDR3 protein is CASSHMPDSAYEQYF. Written as DNA, the CDR3 is TGTGCCAGCAGCCACATGCCGGACAGCGCCTACGAGCAGTACTTC.

This clonotype was observed at least ten times. The rearrangement joins TRBV20-1 to TRBJ2-2, with TRBD2 matching over 12 bases. The CDR3 has 15 amino acids. Germline CDR1 is DFQATT and CDR2 is SNEGSKA (reference sequence). V shed 1 base, J shed 6 bases, and the junction held 3 bases outside the gene matches. CDR3 bases: TGCAGTGCTAGAGTTCTAGCGGGGGGGCCCGGGGAGCTGTTTTTT. It encodes CSARVLAGGPGELFF.

The CDR3 nucleotides read TGTGCCAGCGGCTCACTCTGGCTCCCCAAAGTTATGAGCTCCTACAATGAGCAGTTCTTC. Protein: CASGSLWLPKVMSSYNEQFF. The rearrangement uses TRBV13 and TRBJ2-1, with no clear D. With 8 bases removed from V and 0 bases from J, the gap between germline ends came to 29 bases. Germline loops: CDR1 PRHDT, CDR2 FYEKMQ (reference sequence). CDR3 length: 20 amino acids.

There are many counts of this clonotype. CDR3 bases: TGTGCCAGCAGTTACTCGGGACTAGCGGGAGGCGACACCGGGGAGCTGTTTTTT. Translation: CASSYSGLAGGDTGELFF. This chain links TRBV6-5 with TRBJ2-2; 15 bases fit TRBD2. CDR3 size: 18 residues. The ends lost 0 bases at V and 3 bases at J; junction bases unmatched: 2. Per germline, CDR1 MNHEY and CDR2 SVGAGI.

This clonotype was seen a handful of times. The J gene is TRBJ1-2, the V gene TRBV12-3 or TRBV12-4, with TRBD1 matching 9 bases. This CDR3 comprises 14 residues. J was trimmed by 5 bases and V by 2 bases; bases with no gene match: 3. The CDR3 DNA follows: TGTGCCAGCAGTTTAATTGGGACAGGGTATGGCTACACCTTC. Translated: CASSLIGTGYGYTF.

This clonotype was found a few times. The chain's CDR3 is CASSPGGNTGELFF. CDR3 nucleotide sequence: TGTGCCAGCAGCCCCGGAGGGAACACCGGGGAGCTGTTTTTT. The chain uses TRBV7-9 and TRBJ2-2; a weak D match, TRBD2 (5 bases). The CDR3 has 14 residues. Germline CDR1 reads SEHNR; CDR2 reads FQNEAQ (reference sequence). V was cut by 5 bases and J by 1 base, with 8 bases left in between. Based on the CDR3 plus reference TRBV7-9 and TRBJ2-2, the full variable domain is DTGVSQNPRHKITKRGQNVTFRCDPISEHNRLYWYRQTLGQGPEFLTYFQNEAQLEKSRLLSDRFSAERPKGSFSTLEIQRTEQGDSAMYLCASSPGGNTGELFFGEGSRLTVL.

There are many counts of this clonotype. CDR3: CSARDPKAKNIQYF. CDR3 DNA sequence: TGCAGTGCTAGAGATCCGAAAGCCAAAAACATTCAGTACTTC. J is TRBJ2-4 and V is TRBV20-1; no firm D call. Per the germline V gene, CDR1 is DFQATT and CDR2 is SNEGSKA (reference sequence). The ends were cut back, 0 bases at V and 0 bases at J, with 6 bases in the middle. CDR3 length: 14 residues.

This clonotype was recorded at least ten times. V is TRBV12-3 or TRBV12-4 and J is TRBJ2-3; D call uncertain. Trimming pared 7 bases from V and 3 bases from J, leaving 11 bases between. There are 13 residues in the CDR3. DNA of the CDR3: TGTGCCAGCAACTCCGATAATACAGATACGCAGTATTTT. Its protein product is CASNSDNTDTQYF.

This clonotype was found a few times. This chain uses TRBV21-1 with TRBJ2-7; the table calls TRBD2, which could not be checked here. TRBV21-1 is a recognized pseudogene. The CDR3 covers 17 residues. CDR3 coding DNA: TGTGCCAGCAGCAAACCGATGACTAGCGGGAGGAGGTACGAGCAGTACTTC. Translated: CASSKPMTSGRRYEQYF.

This clonotype was recorded many times. This rearrangement joins TRBV9 to TRBJ2-7, with 9 bases identical to TRBD1. The CDR3 runs 15 residues. V was clipped by 4 bases and J by 3 bases; unmatched bases: 8. CDR1 and CDR2 (germline): SGDLS, YYNGEE. This chain's CDR3 is CASSIGQGFFYEQYF. The CDR3 nucleotides are TGTGCCAGCAGCATTGGACAGGGGTTCTTCTACGAGCAGTACTTC.

The sample holds many counts of this clonotype. The genes are TRBV9 and TRBJ2-3; D is undetermined. This CDR3 has 13 amino acids. Germline values: CDR1 SGDLS, CDR2 YYNGEE. Trimming removed 3 bases at V and 5 bases at J, with 10 bases between. CDR3 sequence: CASSGGVEDTQYF. In nucleotides, the CDR3 is TGTGCCAGCAGCGGTGGAGTAGAAGATACGCAGTATTTT.

This clonotype was seen many times. The chain combines TRBV6-2 or TRBV6-3 with TRBJ1-2, with no clear D. Trimming pared 7 bases from V and 1 base from J, leaving 13 bases between. The germline gives CDR1 MNHEY, CDR2 SVGEGT. CDR3 size: 14 residues. As DNA, the CDR3 is TGTGCCAGCACTCGGTCCAGCTTTAACTATGGCTACACCTTC. This codes for CASTRSSFNYGYTF.

This clonotype has ten or more counts. The chain couples TRBV20-1 to TRBJ2-7; D gene ambiguous. This CDR3 has 12 amino acids. V lost 0 bases, J lost 2 bases, and 5 bases lay in between. Germline values: CDR1 DFQATT, CDR2 SNEGSKA (reference sequence). The CDR3, as DNA: TGCAGTGCTAGAGACATGCCCTACGAGCAGTACTTC. Translation gives CSARDMPYEQYF.

This clonotype was recorded many times. The chain carries TRBV12-3 or TRBV12-4 and TRBJ2-3; D is possibly TRBD2 (5 bases). The CDR3 covers 15 residues. Trimming left V 5 bases short and J 5 bases short, with 17 bases between. The DNA of the CDR3 is TGTGCCAGCAGTGATTATAACAGACGGGGAGATACGCAGTATTTT. Residues: CASSDYNRRGDTQYF.

This clonotype was recorded at least ten times. Here the CDR3 DNA reads TGTGCCAGCAGTTTAGGGCAGGGGGTGGCTGAAGCTTTCTTT. As protein: CASSLGQGVAEAFF. The V call is TRBV27, the J call TRBJ1-1, with 7 bases aligning to TRBD1. This CDR3 region has 14 residues. The V gene end was trimmed by 2 bases and the J gene end by 6 bases; junction bases not matched to a gene: 6. From germline, CDR1 is MNHEY and CDR2 SMNVEV (reference sequence).